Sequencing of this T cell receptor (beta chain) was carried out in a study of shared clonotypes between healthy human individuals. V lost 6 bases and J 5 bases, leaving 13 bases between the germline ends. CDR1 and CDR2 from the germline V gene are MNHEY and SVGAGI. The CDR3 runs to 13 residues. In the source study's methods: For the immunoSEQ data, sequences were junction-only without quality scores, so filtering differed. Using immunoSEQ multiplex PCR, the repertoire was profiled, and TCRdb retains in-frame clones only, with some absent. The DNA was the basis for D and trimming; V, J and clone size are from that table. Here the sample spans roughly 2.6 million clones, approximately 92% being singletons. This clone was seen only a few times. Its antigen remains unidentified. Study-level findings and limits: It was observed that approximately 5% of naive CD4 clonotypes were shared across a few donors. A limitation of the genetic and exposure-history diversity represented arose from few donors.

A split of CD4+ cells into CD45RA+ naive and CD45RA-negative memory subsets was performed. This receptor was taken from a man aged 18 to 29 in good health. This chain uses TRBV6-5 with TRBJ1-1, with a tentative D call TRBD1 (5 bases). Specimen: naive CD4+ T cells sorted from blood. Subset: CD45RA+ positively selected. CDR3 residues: CASRRGEKTEAFF. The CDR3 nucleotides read TGTGCCAGCAGGCGGGGGGAGAAGACTGAAGCTTTCTTT.